Detailed here is one TCR beta chain. What it binds is unknown. The CDR3 has 12 residues. The V gene's germline CDR1 is SEHNR and CDR2 FQNEAQ (reference sequence). V was clipped by 3 bases and J by 8 bases, with 8 bases between them. Time point indicated: week 11, during vaccination. Vaccine doses each comprised 300 ug of mutant IDH1 20-mer peptide, with topical imiquimod. TCRdb's copy holds only in-frame clones and misses some; the assay was immunoSEQ multiplex PCR. This sample carries under 55,000 clones, 91% of them seen once, and the ten largest clones take 2% to 2.5%. The data belong to a study of a mutant IDH1 vaccine in newly diagnosed glioma. Looking at the study overall: Vaccination started 4-6 weeks after radiotherapy alone, or with temozolomide cycles. Pretreatment consisted of radiotherapy, temozolomide, or both, with most receiving both.

The sample was PBMCs, taken from a glioma patient whose treatment included an IDH1 peptide vaccine. V usage is TRBV7-9 and J usage is TRBJ2-1; TRBD2 is a possible D gene (5 bases). This receptor was taken from a man aged 45-60 years with glioma. The CDR3 here is CASSFAGDEQFF. The CDR3 nucleotides are TGTGCCAGCAGCTTCGCCGGGGATGAGCAGTTCTTC.